A selection of T cell receptor beta chains follows, all from one sample in a study of blood T cell repertoires in COVID-19. Sequencing was performed with immunoSEQ multiplex PCR; in TCRdb, only in-frame clones are kept and a portion is missing. The table has some 100,000 clones, 65% to 90% seen once; the top ten hold less than 3.5%. The specimen was PBMCs or T cells enriched from blood (not recorded which). Source of these receptors: a woman between 45 and 60 years old who had recovered from COVID-19. The CDR3 runs from the conserved cysteine through the conserved F or W. A D gene is named only where the DNA matches it firmly. Clone size appears in some rows only: once, few, many, or a class for an expanded clone.

abundance | j_gene | d_gene | v_gene | CDR3nt | CDR3aa
NA | TRBJ2-5 | NA | TRBV2 | TGTGCCAGCAAGCGAGGCCCGGTCGAGACCCAGTACTTC | CASKRGPVETQYF
NA | TRBJ2-2 | TRBD2 | TRBV12-5 | TGTGCTAGTGGTTTGGATGGGCTAGCGGGGAACACCGGGGAGCTGTTTTTT | CASGLDGLAGNTGELFF
NA | TRBJ1-2 | NA | TRBV28 | TGTGCCAGCACAGGCGGGGGGCCCCCCTATGGCTACACCTTC | CASTGGGPPYGYTF
NA | TRBJ2-7 | TRBD2 | TRBV5-1 | TGCGCCAGCAGCTTGGGAGCGGGGCGCTACGAGCAGTACTTC | CASSLGAGRYEQYF
NA | TRBJ2-2 | TRBD1 | TRBV2 | TGTGCCAGCAGTGAATTGAGCAGGGGACAGGGGGGCACCGGGGAGCTGTTTTTT | CASSELSRGQGGTGELFF
NA | TRBJ1-2 | TRBD1 | TRBV18 | TGTGCCAGCTCACCATTACGGGACAGAGCTAACTATGGCTACACCTTC | CASSPLRDRANYGYTF
NA | TRBJ1-3 | NA | TRBV10-3 | TGTGCCATCAGTGACCCGGGGGGATACTCTGGAAACACCATATATTTT | CAISDPGGYSGNTIYF
NA | TRBJ1-4 | NA | TRBV7-9 | TGTGCCAGCAGCTCAGGACAGAGTAATGAAAAACTGTTTTTT | CASSSGQSNEKLFF
NA | TRBJ2-5 | NA | TRBV7-9 | TGTGCCAGCAGCTTAGCGGGGGGGCCCTGGGAGACCCAGTACTTC | CASSLAGGPWETQYF
once | TRBJ1-5 | TRBD1 | TRBV28 | TGTGCCAGCAGTCCCGGGACAGGGTTTCAGCCCCAGCATTTT | CASSPGTGFQPQHF
NA | TRBJ1-1 | NA | TRBV7-9 | TGTGCCAGCAGCCCCTACAGAGACACTGAAGCTTTCTTT | CASSPYRDTEAFF
NA | TRBJ1-1 | NA | TRBV30 | TGTGCCTGGCAGGGAAACACTGAAGCTTTCTTT | CAWQGNTEAFF
NA | TRBJ1-5 | NA | TRBV19 | TGTGCCAGCAAAAACAGGGAACTTCAGCCCCAGCATTTT | CASKNRELQPQHF
NA | TRBJ2-7 | NA | TRBV11-2 | TGTGCCAGCGCTCCGGCTAGTGGCTACGAGCAGTACTTC | CASAPASGYEQYF
NA | TRBJ1-5 | TRBD1 | TRBV19 | TGTGCCAGTCAGGACAGGGAGGTCAATCAGCCCCAGCATTTT | CASQDREVNQPQHF